What follows are 17 T cell receptor beta chains derived from one specimen sequenced in a study of blood T cell repertoires in COVID-19. The method was immunoSEQ multiplex PCR; TCRdb's version includes in-frame clones alone and lacks a portion of them. The data show about 170,000 clones, with more than 75% seen just once and approximately 2.1% held by the top ten. The sequenced sample consisted of peripheral blood. The receptors come from a man in his forties or fifties who had recovered from COVID-19.

The V gene is TRBV11-1, the J gene TRBJ2-7; TRBD2 agrees at 9 bases. CDR1 and CDR2 from the germline V gene are SGHAT and FQDESV (reference sequence). V gave up 3 bases and J gave up 4 bases; unmatched junction bases: 4. This CDR3 has 14 amino acids. The CDR3 reads CASSFTSGSYEQYF. CDR3 bases: TGTGCCAGCAGCTTCACTAGCGGGTCGTACGAGCAGTACTTC.

The CDR3 reads CASSGQGFTGELFF. In DNA, the CDR3 is TGTGCCAGCAGTGGACAGGGATTCACCGGGGAGCTGTTTTTT. The chain uses TRBV27 and TRBJ2-2, with 8 nucleotides matching TRBD1. There are 14 residues in the CDR3. In germline, CDR1 is MNHEY, CDR2 SMNVEV (reference sequence). The V and J ends lost 5 bases and 4 bases, in that order; junction bases with no gene match: 3.

The chain couples TRBV7-8 to TRBJ2-1, with TRBD2 identical over 11 bases. J was trimmed by 2 bases and V by 5 bases; bases with no gene match: 5. In germline, CDR1 is SGHVS, CDR2 FQNEAQ. The CDR3 has 16 amino acids. CDR3 sequence: CASSLFSGGAYNEQFF. CDR3 sequence (DNA): TGTGCCAGCAGCCTATTTAGCGGGGGGGCCTACAATGAGCAGTTCTTC.

This rearrangement joins TRBV19 to TRBJ2-7; TRBD1 is a possible D gene (6 bases). Trimming removed 5 bases from V and 1 base from J, with 12 bases in between. The CDR3 has 14 amino acids. Germline V CDR1 and CDR2: LNHDA, SQIVND (reference sequence). CDR3: CASSPWTESYEQYF. In DNA, the CDR3 is TGTGCCAGTAGTCCTTGGACAGAGTCCTACGAGCAGTACTTC.

This rearrangement joins TRBV29-1 to TRBJ2-3, with D possibly TRBD1 on 6 matching bases. This CDR3 spans 14 amino acids. CDR1 SQVTM and CDR2 ANQGSEA come from the germline V gene. The germline V and J ends were trimmed by 4 bases and 4 bases, with 15 bases remaining between them. CDR3 nucleotides: TGCAGCGTTGTCGCCCAGGGGTCCGCAGATACGCAGTATTTT. Its translation: CSVVAQGSADTQYF.

The chain is built from TRBV19 and TRBJ1-5, with D unclear. The germline gives CDR1 LNHDA, CDR2 SQIVND (reference sequence). This CDR3 is built from 14 residues. V lost 3 bases and J 0 bases, leaving 6 bases between the germline ends. The CDR3 bases are TGTGCCAGTAGTATTTCGGGTAGCAATCAGCCCCAGCATTTT. This sequence encodes CASSISGSNQPQHF.

The chain has TRBV5-4 and TRBJ2-5, with TRBD2 identical over 11 bases. Germline CDR1 is SGHNT and CDR2 is YYREEE (reference sequence). The V and J ends lost 1 base and 7 bases, in that order; junction bases with no gene match: 9. The CDR3 is 16 residues long. This CDR3 is CASSLKTSGSPRTQYF. CDR3 in DNA: TGTGCCAGCAGCTTGAAAACTAGCGGGAGTCCGAGGACCCAGTACTTC.

CDR3: CASSRLQGPYEQYF. CDR3 bases: TGTGCCAGCAGTAGATTACAGGGCCCCTACGAGCAGTACTTC. The rearrangement joins TRBV6-5 to TRBJ2-7, with D tentatively TRBD1 (6 bases). Trimming took 5 bases from V and 2 from J, leaving 13 bases between them. Germline V lookup: CDR1 MNHEY, CDR2 SVGAGI. The CDR3 spans 14 residues.

The chain couples TRBV7-7 to TRBJ1-2, with D perhaps matching TRBD1 (5 bases). The V and J ends lost 4 bases and 6 bases respectively, with 24 bases between them. The CDR3 is made up of 17 amino acids. Germline CDR1 is SSHAT and CDR2 is FNYEAQ (reference sequence). The CDR3 bases are TGTGCCAGCAGCTCGCGGGGTAGGGGCGTAAGGAACGATGGCTACACCTTC. Its translation: CASSSRGRGVRNDGYTF.

CDR3 protein: CAWSWTSGLYEQYF. The CDR3 nucleotides are TGTGCCTGGAGCTGGACTAGCGGACTCTACGAGCAGTACTTC. The chain carries TRBV30 and TRBJ2-7; 10 bases align to TRBD2. The CDR3 is 14 residues long. The trim removed 3 bases at V and 3 bases at J, leaving 5 bases unmatched. Germline V gene data show CDR1 as GTSNPN and CDR2 as SVGIG (reference sequence).

This rearrangement joins TRBV6-2 or TRBV6-3 to TRBJ1-1; 7 nucleotides agree with TRBD1. Germline-derived CDR1 and CDR2 are MNHEY and SVGEGT. CDR3 length equals 14 residues. Losses at the gene ends were 5 bases for V and 1 base for J; bases not matched to a gene: 4. CDR3 residues: CASSPWTGNTEAFF. CDR3 DNA: TGTGCCAGCAGTCCCTGGACAGGGAACACTGAAGCTTTCTTT.

The rearrangement joins TRBV27 to TRBJ2-7; 11 nucleotides align to TRBD1. The trim removed 3 bases at V and 3 bases at J, leaving 7 bases unmatched. The length of the CDR3 is 16 residues. The germline CDR1 and CDR2 sequences are MNHEY and SMNVEV (reference sequence). The CDR3 DNA sequence: TGTGCCAGCAGTTTCGGGACAGGGGGGATATACTACGAGCAGTACTTC. It codes for CASSFGTGGIYYEQYF.

The gene calls are TRBV6-2 or TRBV6-3 and TRBJ2-1; 9 bases fit TRBD2. Germline CDR1 is MNHEY and CDR2 is SVGEGT. Trimming cost V 2 bases and J 7 bases; bases outside gene matches: 6. CDR3 length equals 15 residues. This chain's CDR3 is CASSYAGGRKNEQFF. In DNA form, the CDR3 reads TGTGCCAGCAGTTACGCGGGAGGGCGTAAGAATGAGCAGTTCTTC.

The rearrangement links TRBV5-1 to TRBJ1-2, with 9 bases fitting TRBD1. Germline CDR1 is SGHRS and CDR2 is YFSETQ. With V trimmed by 3 bases and J by 4 bases, 4 bases remained unmatched. The CDR3 has 14 residues. The CDR3 loop is CASSWTGESYGYTF. CDR3 nucleotides: TGCGCCAGCAGCTGGACAGGGGAGTCCTATGGCTACACCTTC.

The chain recombines TRBV27 with TRBJ2-1; TRBD2 agrees at 10 bases. With 5 bases clipped from V and 4 bases from J, the junction kept 11 bases outside the gene matches. This CDR3 is built from 17 residues. Germline V gene data show CDR1 as MNHEY and CDR2 as SMNVEV (reference sequence). The CDR3 spells CASSPIRTSGRYNEQFF. The CDR3 coding sequence is TGTGCCAGCAGTCCCATTCGGACTAGCGGAAGATACAATGAGCAGTTCTTC.

With regard to this clone: Other nucleotide sequences from this sample produce the same CDR3. The chain joins TRBV4-3 to TRBJ1-2; 7 nucleotides align to TRBD1. Per the germline V gene, CDR1 is LGHNA and CDR2 is YSLEER. The CDR3 loop spans 14 amino acids. V gave up 1 base and J gave up 4 bases; unmatched junction bases: 3. CDR3 sequence: CASSQGQGSYGYTF. The DNA of the CDR3 is TGCGCCAGCAGCCAAGGACAGGGAAGCTATGGCTACACCTTC.

This clone is a singleton in its sample. The rearrangement uses TRBV28 and TRBJ2-1, with TRBD1 matching 9 bases. CDR3 length: 13 residues. V lost 5 bases, J lost 10 bases, and 6 bases stayed unmatched. Germline V gives CDR1 MDHEN, CDR2 SYDVKM. The CDR3 is CASSEQGAEEQFF. Written as DNA, the CDR3 is TGTGCCAGCAGTGAACAGGGGGCTGAGGAGCAGTTCTTC.